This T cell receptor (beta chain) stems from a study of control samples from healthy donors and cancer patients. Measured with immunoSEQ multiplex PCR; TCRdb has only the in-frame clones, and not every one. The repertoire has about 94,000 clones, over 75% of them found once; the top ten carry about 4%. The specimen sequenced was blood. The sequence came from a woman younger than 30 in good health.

CDR3: CAISHASGGASETQYF. The DNA of the CDR3 is TGTGCCATCAGTCACGCTAGCGGGGGGGCCTCAGAGACCCAGTACTTC. This chain connects TRBV10-3 to TRBJ2-5; 12 bases match TRBD2. Germline V gene data show CDR1 as ENHRY and CDR2 as SYGVKD. The CDR3 consists of 16 residues. Germline trimming cut 5 bases from V and 4 bases from J; bases unmatched to any gene: 8.